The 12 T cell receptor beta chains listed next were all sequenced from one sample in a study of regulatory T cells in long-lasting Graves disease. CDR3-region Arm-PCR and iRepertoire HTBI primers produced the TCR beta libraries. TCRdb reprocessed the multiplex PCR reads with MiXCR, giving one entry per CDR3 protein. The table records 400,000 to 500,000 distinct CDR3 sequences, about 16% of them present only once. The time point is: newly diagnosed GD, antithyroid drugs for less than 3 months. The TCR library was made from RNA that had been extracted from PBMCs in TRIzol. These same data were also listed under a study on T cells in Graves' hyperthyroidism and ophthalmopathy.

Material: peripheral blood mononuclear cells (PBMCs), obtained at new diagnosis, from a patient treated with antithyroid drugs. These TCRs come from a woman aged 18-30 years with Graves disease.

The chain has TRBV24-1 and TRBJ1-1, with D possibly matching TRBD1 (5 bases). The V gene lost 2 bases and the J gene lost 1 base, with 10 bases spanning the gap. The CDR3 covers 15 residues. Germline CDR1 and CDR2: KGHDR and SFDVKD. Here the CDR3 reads CATSDSRQRNTEAFF. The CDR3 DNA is TGTGCCACCAGTGATTCTAGACAGAGGAACACTGAAGCTTTCTTT.

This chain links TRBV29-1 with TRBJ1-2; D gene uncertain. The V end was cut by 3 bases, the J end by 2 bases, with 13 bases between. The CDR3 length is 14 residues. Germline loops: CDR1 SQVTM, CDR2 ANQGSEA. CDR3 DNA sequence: TGCAGCGTTGATGGGATCTCTCGAAACTATGGCTACACCTTC. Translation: CSVDGISRNYGYTF.

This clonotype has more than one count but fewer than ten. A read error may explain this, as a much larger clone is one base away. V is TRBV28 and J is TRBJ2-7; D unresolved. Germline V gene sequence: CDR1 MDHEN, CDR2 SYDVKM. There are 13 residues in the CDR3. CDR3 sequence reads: CASRWPGFYGQYF. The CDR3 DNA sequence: TGTGCCAGCAGGTGGCCTGGTTTTTACGGGCAGTACTTC. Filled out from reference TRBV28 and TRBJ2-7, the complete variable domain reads DVKVTQSSRYLVKRTGEKVFLECVQDMDHENMFWYRQDPGLGLRLIYFSYDVKMKEKGDIPEGYSVSREKKERFSLILESASTNQTSMYLCASRWPGFYGQYFGPGTRLTVT.

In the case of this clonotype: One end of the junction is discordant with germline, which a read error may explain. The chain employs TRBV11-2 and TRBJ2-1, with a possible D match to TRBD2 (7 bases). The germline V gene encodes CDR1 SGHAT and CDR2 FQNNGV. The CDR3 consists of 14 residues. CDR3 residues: CASSLDPGGEERFF. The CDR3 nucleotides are TGTGCCAGCAGCTTAGATCCGGGGGGCGAAGAGCGGTTCTTC.

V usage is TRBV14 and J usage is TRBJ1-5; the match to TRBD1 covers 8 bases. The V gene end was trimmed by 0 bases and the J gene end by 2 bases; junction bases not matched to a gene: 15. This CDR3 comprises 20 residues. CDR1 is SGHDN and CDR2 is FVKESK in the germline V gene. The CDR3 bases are TGTGCCAGCAGCCAAGATGACAGGGGCGCGTTAATTAAAGGCAATCAGCCCCAGCATTTT. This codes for CASSQDDRGALIKGNQPQHF.

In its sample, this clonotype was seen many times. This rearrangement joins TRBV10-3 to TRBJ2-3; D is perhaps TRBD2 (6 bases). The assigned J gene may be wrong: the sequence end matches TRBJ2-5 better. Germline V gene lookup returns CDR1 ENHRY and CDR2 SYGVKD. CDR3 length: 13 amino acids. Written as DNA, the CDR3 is TGTGCCATCAGTGAACGGGAGCCAAAGACCCAGTACTTC. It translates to CAISEREPKTQYF.

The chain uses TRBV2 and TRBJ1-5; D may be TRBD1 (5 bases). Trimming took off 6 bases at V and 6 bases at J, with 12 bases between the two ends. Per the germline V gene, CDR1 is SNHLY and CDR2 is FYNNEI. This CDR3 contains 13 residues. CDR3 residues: CASRWGVTQPQHF. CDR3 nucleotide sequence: TGTGCCAGCAGGTGGGGGGTTACTCAGCCCCAGCATTTT. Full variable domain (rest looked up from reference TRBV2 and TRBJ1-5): EPEVTQTPSHQVTQMGQEVILRCVPISNHLYFYWYRQILGQKVEFLVSFYNNEISEKSEIFDDQFSVERPDGSNFTLKIRSTKLEDSAMYFCASRWGVTQPQHFGDGTRLSIL.

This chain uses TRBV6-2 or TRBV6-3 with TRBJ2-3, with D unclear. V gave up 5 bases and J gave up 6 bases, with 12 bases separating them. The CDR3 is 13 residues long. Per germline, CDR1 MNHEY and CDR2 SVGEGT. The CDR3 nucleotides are TGTGCCAGCAGTCTGACCATTGGGGATACGCAGTATTTT. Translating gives CASSLTIGDTQYF.

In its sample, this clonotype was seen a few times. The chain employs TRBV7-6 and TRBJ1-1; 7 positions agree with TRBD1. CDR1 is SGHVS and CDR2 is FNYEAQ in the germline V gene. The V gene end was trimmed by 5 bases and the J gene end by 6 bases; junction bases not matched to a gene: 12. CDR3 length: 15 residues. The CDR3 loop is CASSVSQGEYAEAFF. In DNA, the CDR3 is TGTGCCAGCAGCGTTTCCCAGGGGGAATACGCTGAAGCTTTCTTT.

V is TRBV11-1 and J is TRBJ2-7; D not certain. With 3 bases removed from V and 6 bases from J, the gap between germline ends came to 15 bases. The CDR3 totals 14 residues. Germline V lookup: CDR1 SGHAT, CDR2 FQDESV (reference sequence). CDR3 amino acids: CASSFTAPSLEQYF. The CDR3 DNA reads TGTGCCAGCAGCTTTACGGCCCCTTCCCTCGAGCAGTACTTC.

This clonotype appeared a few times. The CDR3 DNA reads TGTGCCAGCAGTGGAACGGTGAACAGGGATAGCTCCTACGAGCAGTACTTC. Amino acid sequence: CASSGTVNRDSSYEQYF. The rearrangement joins TRBV6-1 to TRBJ2-7; D is possibly TRBD1 (6 bases). Germline lookup yields CDR1 MNHNS and CDR2 SASEGT. The CDR3 length is 17 residues. Between the trimmed V and J ends, which lost 4 bases and 0 bases, there was a span of 19 bases.

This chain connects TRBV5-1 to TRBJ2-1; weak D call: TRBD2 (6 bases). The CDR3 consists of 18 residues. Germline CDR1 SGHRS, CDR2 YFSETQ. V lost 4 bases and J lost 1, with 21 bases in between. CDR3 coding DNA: TGCGCCAGCAGCCGGGAGAGGGGCCCCGGTGGGTCCTACAATGAGCAGTTCTTC. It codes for CASSRERGPGGSYNEQFF.